A selection of T cell receptor beta chains follows, all from one sample in a study of beta chain features in type 1 diabetes. The data were produced by immunoSEQ multiplex PCR, yet TCRdb's version contains in-frame clones alone and is incomplete. This sample has around 320,000 clones; approximately 15% occur once, and the top ten carry approximately 7%. The sample comprised central memory CD4+ T cells from blood. These receptor sequences come from a man aged 25-45 years in good health. The CDR3 runs from the conserved cysteine through the conserved F or W. A D gene is named only where the DNA matches it firmly. The listing skips clone size in some rows; elsewhere it reads once, few, many or a size class.

d_gene	v_gene	abundance	j_gene	CDR3aa	CDR3nt
NA	TRBV7-9	few	TRBJ1-1	CASSLGNQLLGTGKAFF	TGTGCCAGCAGCTTAGGCAACCAACTATTGGGCACAGGGAAAGCTTTCTTT
NA	TRBV7-8	NA	TRBJ1-5	CASSPGRSSLSEPQHF	TGTGCCAGCAGCCCCGGTCGGTCCTCCCTTTCGGAGCCCCAGCATTTT
TRBD2	TRBV7-2	few	TRBJ2-3	CASSSGGLAGYTQYF	TGTGCCAGCAGCTCCGGAGGTCTAGCGGGGTATACGCAGTATTTT
NA	TRBV6-1	few	TRBJ1-1	CASTSVGYGVRSFF	TGTGCCAGCACGTCGGTAGGGTATGGGGTTAGGTCTTTCTTT
NA	TRBV10-2	many	TRBJ2-7	CASSEGLGHLGQYF	TGCGCCAGCAGTGAAGGCCTCGGGCACCTCGGGCAGTACTTC
NA	TRBV7-2	NA	TRBJ1-5	CASSHARVGQPQHF	TGTGCCAGCAGCCATGCCAGGGTGGGTCAGCCCCAGCATTTT
TRBD1	TRBV7-9	NA	TRBJ2-7	CASSFTGGSYEQYF	TGTGCCAGCAGCTTTACAGGGGGCTCCTACGAGCAGTACTTC
TRBD1	TRBV5-4	NA	TRBJ2-2	CASSSSGTATGELFF	TGTGCCAGCAGCTCGTCCGGGACAGCGACCGGGGAGCTGTTTTTT
NA	TRBV29-1	NA	TRBJ1-2	CSVELNGYTF	TGCAGCGTGGAGCTTAATGGCTACACCTTC
NA	TRBV5-5	many	TRBJ1-1	CASSLKAGGNTEAFF	TGTGCCAGCAGCTTGAAGGCAGGAGGGAACACTGAAGCTTTCTTT
NA	TRBV18	many	TRBJ2-5	CASSPPVGGPGTQYF	TGTGCCAGCTCACCACCGGTCGGGGGTCCCGGGACCCAGTACTTC
NA	TRBV15	many	TRBJ2-1	CATSRQGTDEQFF	TGTGCCACCAGCAGACAGGGGACCGATGAGCAGTTCTTC
NA	TRBV28	few	TRBJ1-2	CASSPAGPGGYTF	TGTGCCAGCAGTCCGGCGGGTCCGGGTGGCTACACCTTC
NA	TRBV19	NA	TRBJ1-1	CASSSTSGITEAFF	TGTGCCAGTAGTTCGACATCAGGCATTACTGAAGCTTTCTTT
TRBD2	TRBV11-2	NA	TRBJ2-2	CASSSAFSGGKNTGELFF	TGTGCCAGCAGCTCCGCTTTTAGCGGGGGGAAGAACACCGGGGAGCTGTTTTTT
TRBD1	TRBV7-2	few	TRBJ1-2	CASSRTGGRGYTF	TGTGCCAGCAGCAGGACAGGGGGTCGCGGCTACACCTTC
NA	TRBV11-2	many	TRBJ2-1	CASSLDPPGALYNEQFF	TGTGCCAGCAGCCTAGATCCTCCGGGGGCGCTCTACAATGAGCAGTTCTTC
NA	TRBV20-1	few	TRBJ2-1	CSTAPEDEQFF	TGCAGTACCGCCCCGGAAGATGAGCAGTTCTTC
TRBD1	TRBV7-9	NA	TRBJ1-2	CASSVGRDRINYGYTF	TGTGCCAGCAGCGTAGGACGGGACAGAATTAACTATGGCTACACCTTC
TRBD1	TRBV5-4	NA	TRBJ2-2	CASSSGTGGELFF	TGTGCCAGCAGCTCCGGGACAGGGGGGGAGCTGTTTTTT
TRBD1	TRBV25-1	few	TRBJ1-4	CASSDLGTGIEKLFF	TGTGCCAGCAGTGATCTTGGGACAGGGATTGAAAAACTGTTTTTT
TRBD1	TRBV4-2	NA	TRBJ1-2	CASSPGQGGYGYTF	TGTGCCAGCAGCCCGGGACAGGGAGGCTATGGCTACACCTTC
TRBD2	TRBV5-4	few	TRBJ2-1	CASSLPGTRGNNEQFF	TGTGCCAGCAGCTTACCCGGGACTAGGGGAAACAATGAGCAGTTCTTC
NA	TRBV2	NA	TRBJ2-1	CASSENRDRNEQFF	TGTGCCAGCAGCGAGAACAGGGATCGGAATGAGCAGTTCTTC
TRBD1	TRBV7-8	few	TRBJ2-2	CAVSRQGMGIGELFF	TGTGCCGTATCCAGACAGGGAATGGGAATCGGGGAGCTGTTTTTT
TRBD1	TRBV4-3	NA	TRBJ2-7	CASSQGGTGGDEQYF	TGCGCCAGCAGCCAAGGAGGGACAGGGGGAGACGAGCAGTACTTC
NA	TRBV11-2	NA	TRBJ2-5	CASSRWTMGETQYF	TGTGCCAGCAGCCGCTGGACAATGGGGGAGACCCAGTACTTC
NA	TRBV16	few	TRBJ1-2	CASSQSAGYGYTF	TGTGCCAGCAGCCAATCAGCAGGGTATGGCTACACCTTC
TRBD2	TRBV7-8	NA	TRBJ2-3	CASSLRLAVSTDTQYF	TGTGCCAGCAGCTTAAGGCTAGCGGTAAGCACAGATACGCAGTATTTT
TRBD1	TRBV18	NA	TRBJ1-2	CASSPGTGLAGGYTF	TGTGCCAGCTCCCCCGGGACAGGGCTGGCCGGCGGCTACACCTTC
NA	TRBV7-2	NA	TRBJ2-3	CASSWIPGGYGDTQYF	TGTGCCAGCAGCTGGATCCCGGGTGGTTACGGAGATACGCAGTATTTT
NA	TRBV7-2	NA	TRBJ2-3	CASSLRGQTTDTQYF	TGTGCCAGCAGCCTACGTGGGCAGACCACAGATACGCAGTATTTT
NA	TRBV6-5	few	TRBJ1-1	CASSYRGLAFF	TGTGCCAGCAGTTACAGGGGTTTAGCTTTCTTT
NA	TRBV6-6	NA	TRBJ2-1	CASSPPYGATFF	TGTGCCAGCAGCCCGCCCTACGGGGCGACGTTCTTC
TRBD2	TRBV6-1	NA	TRBJ2-1	CACRPGLAGHNEQFF	TGTGCCTGTCGACCGGGACTAGCGGGACACAATGAGCAGTTCTTC
NA	TRBV18	few	TRBJ1-1	CASSGQQNTEAFF	TGTGCCAGCTCAGGACAGCAGAACACTGAAGCTTTCTTT
NA	TRBV30	few	TRBJ1-1	CAWSFIGTRREAFF	TGTGCCTGGAGTTTCATTGGGACGAGGCGAGAAGCTTTCTTT
NA	TRBV29-1	many	TRBJ1-3	CSVCSEGSSGNTIYF	TGCAGCGTGTGCTCCGAGGGGAGCTCTGGAAACACCATATATTTT
NA	TRBV11-2	few	TRBJ1-1	CASSLQGNQYTEAFF	TGTGCCAGCAGCCTTCAGGGAAACCAATACACTGAAGCTTTCTTT
TRBD1	TRBV29-1	NA	TRBJ2-3	CSAGQVTDTQYF	TGCAGCGCCGGACAGGTGACAGATACGCAGTATTTT
NA	TRBV18	NA	TRBJ2-5	CASSRRLNVEETQYF	TGTGCCAGCTCACGCCGCCTCAATGTTGAAGAGACCCAGTACTTC
NA	TRBV7-3	NA	TRBJ2-1	CASSFRESVQFF	TGTGCCAGCAGCTTCAGGGAGTCGGTGCAGTTCTTC
NA	TRBV6-1	few	TRBJ1-3	CASSEPRGSGNTIYF	TGTGCCAGCAGTGAGCCCCGGGGGTCTGGAAACACCATATATTTT
TRBD1	TRBV5-8	NA	TRBJ1-6	CASSRDRGSGSLHF	TGTGCCAGCAGCCGGGACAGGGGGTCTGGATCCCTCCACTTT
NA	TRBV5-1	many	TRBJ2-1	CASSLGGLNNEQFF	TGCGCCAGCAGCTTGGGTGGGCTTAATAATGAGCAGTTCTTC
NA	TRBV2	NA	TRBJ2-5	CASWTTSSETQYF	TGTGCCAGCTGGACCACTAGCTCTGAGACCCAGTACTTC
NA	TRBV5-1	many	TRBJ1-4	CASSPRTYSKGKLFF	TGCGCCAGCAGTCCTAGGACTTATTCGAAGGGAAAACTGTTTTTT
NA	TRBV19	few	TRBJ1-2	CASSMGTGYTF	TGTGCCAGTAGTATGGGAACAGGCTACACCTTC
NA	TRBV4-1	NA	TRBJ1-4	CASSQAVGRVRQGPEKLFF	TGCGCCAGCAGCCAAGCGGTAGGGAGGGTCAGGCAGGGGCCAGAAAAACTGTTTTTT
TRBD2	TRBV5-1	NA	TRBJ2-5	CASKASSGGLETQYF	TGCGCCAGCAAGGCGTCTAGCGGGGGTTTGGAGACCCAGTACTTC
TRBD1	TRBV7-9	NA	TRBJ1-2	CASSLVDRGNGYTF	TGTGCCAGCAGCTTAGTGGACAGGGGAAACGGCTACACCTTC
NA	TRBV7-6	NA	TRBJ2-2	CASSLLFGAGGELFF	TGTGCCAGCAGCTTATTGTTTGGGGCAGGCGGGGAGCTGTTTTTT
NA	TRBV6-5	NA	TRBJ1-1	CASSFSRDTEAFF	TGTGCCAGCAGTTTTAGCAGGGACACTGAAGCTTTCTTT
NA	TRBV6-6	NA	TRBJ1-2	CASPGQNYGYTF	TGTGCCAGCCCCGGACAGAACTATGGCTACACCTTC
TRBD1	TRBV5-1	NA	TRBJ2-7	CASKEAGGDEQYF	TGCGCCAGCAAAGAGGCAGGGGGCGACGAGCAGTACTTC